This T cell receptor (beta chain) was identified in a study of blood T cell repertoires in COVID-19. Study information: T cells, B-cell-depleted T cells, or PBMCs supplied cDNA or gDNA.

The CDR3 extends over 12 amino acids. Germline V lookup: CDR1 KGHSH, CDR2 LQKENI. Trimming pared 6 bases from V and 4 bases from J, leaving 9 bases between. This clone showed up just once. Ages ranged from about 18 to 89 years, with residence in under 25 US areas. Cohort 3 recovered donors had two negative PCRs, clearance, or symptom resolution. This table comes from immunoSEQ multiplex PCR, and its TCRdb copy is limited to in-frame clones, with some not included. Among 160,000 or so clones, 75% to 85% were seen once, and the ten largest hold approximately 16%. The clonotype originates from a man in his fifties or sixties who had recovered from COVID-19. The chain recombines TRBV18 with TRBJ1-1; D is unclear. Sample: PBMCs or T cells enriched from blood (not recorded which). As DNA, the CDR3 is TGTGCCAGCTCCGTACTAGTCACTGAAGCTTTCTTT. Amino acids: CASSVLVTEAFF. The variable domain in full, completed from reference TRBV18 and TRBJ1-1, reads NAGVMQNPRHLVRRRGQEARLRCSPMKGHSHVYWYRQLPEEGLKFMVYLQKENIIDESGMPKERFSAEFPKEGPSILRIQQVVRGDSAAYFCASSVLVTEAFFGQGTRLTVV.